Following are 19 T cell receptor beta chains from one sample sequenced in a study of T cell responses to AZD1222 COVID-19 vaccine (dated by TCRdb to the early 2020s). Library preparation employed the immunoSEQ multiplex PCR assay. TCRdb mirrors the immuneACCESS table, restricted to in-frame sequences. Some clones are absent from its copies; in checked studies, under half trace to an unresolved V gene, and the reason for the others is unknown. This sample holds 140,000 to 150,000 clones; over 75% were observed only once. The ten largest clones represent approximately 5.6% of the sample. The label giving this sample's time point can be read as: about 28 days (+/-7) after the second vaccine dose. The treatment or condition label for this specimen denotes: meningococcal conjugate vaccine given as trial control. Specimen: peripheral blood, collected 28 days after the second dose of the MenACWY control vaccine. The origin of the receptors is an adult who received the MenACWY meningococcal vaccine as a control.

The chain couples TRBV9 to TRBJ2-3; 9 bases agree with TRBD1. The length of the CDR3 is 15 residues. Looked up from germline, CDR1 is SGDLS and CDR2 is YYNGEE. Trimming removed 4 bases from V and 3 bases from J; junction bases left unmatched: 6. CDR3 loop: CASSIRQGVTDTQYF. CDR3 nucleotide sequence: TGTGCCAGCAGCATTCGACAGGGGGTGACAGATACGCAGTATTTT.

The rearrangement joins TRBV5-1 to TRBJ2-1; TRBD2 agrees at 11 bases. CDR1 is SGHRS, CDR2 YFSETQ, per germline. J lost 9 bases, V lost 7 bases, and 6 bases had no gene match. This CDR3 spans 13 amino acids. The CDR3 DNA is TGCGCCAGCGCACTAGCGGGAGAAGGTGAGCAGTTCTTC. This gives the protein CASALAGEGEQFF.

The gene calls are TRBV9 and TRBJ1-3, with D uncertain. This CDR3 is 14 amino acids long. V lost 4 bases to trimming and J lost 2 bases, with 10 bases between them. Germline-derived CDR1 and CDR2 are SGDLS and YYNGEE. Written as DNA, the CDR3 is TGTGCCAGCAGCCCCCACGGGCCTGGAAACACCATATATTTT. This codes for CASSPHGPGNTIYF.

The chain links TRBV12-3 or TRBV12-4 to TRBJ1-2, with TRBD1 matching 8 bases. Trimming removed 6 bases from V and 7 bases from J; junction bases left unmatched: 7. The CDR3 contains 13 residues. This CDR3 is CASSPTGAGGYTF. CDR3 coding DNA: TGTGCCAGCAGCCCGACAGGGGCCGGTGGCTACACCTTC.

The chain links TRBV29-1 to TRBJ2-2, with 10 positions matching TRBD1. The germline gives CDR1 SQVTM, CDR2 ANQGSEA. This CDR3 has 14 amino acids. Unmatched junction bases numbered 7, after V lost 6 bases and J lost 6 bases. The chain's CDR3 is CSVARQGAAGELFF. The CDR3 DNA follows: TGCAGCGTAGCGAGACAGGGGGCTGCCGGGGAGCTGTTTTTT.

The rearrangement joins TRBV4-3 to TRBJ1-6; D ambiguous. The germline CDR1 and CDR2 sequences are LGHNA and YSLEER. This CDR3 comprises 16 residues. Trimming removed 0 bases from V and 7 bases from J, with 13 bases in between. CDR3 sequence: CASSQERVLRNSPLHF. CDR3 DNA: TGCGCCAGCAGCCAAGAACGGGTCCTGAGGAATTCACCCCTCCACTTT.

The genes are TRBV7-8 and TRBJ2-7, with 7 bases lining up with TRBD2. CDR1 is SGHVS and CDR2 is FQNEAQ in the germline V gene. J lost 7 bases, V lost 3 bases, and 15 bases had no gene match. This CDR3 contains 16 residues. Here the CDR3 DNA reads TGTGCCAGCAGCTTTGGGGGAGGGGACTTTACCCGTGAGCAGTACTTC. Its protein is CASSFGGGDFTREQYF.

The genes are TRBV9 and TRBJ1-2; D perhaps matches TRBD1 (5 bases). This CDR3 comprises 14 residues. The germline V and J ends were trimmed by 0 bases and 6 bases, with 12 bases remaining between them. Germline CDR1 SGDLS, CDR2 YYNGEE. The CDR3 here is CASSVAGGRDGYTF. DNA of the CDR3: TGTGCCAGCAGCGTAGCTGGGGGGAGGGATGGCTACACCTTC.

CDR3 protein: CASSLQGQNTEAFF. The CDR3 coding sequence is TGTGCCAGCAGCCTCCAAGGACAGAACACTGAAGCTTTCTTT. This sequence joins TRBV11-1 and TRBJ1-1, with D perhaps matching TRBD1 (5 bases). CDR1 and CDR2 (germline): SGHAT, FQDESV (reference sequence). The CDR3 length is 14 residues. Trimming cost V 5 bases and J 1 base, with 11 bases left between them. Filled out from reference TRBV11-1 and TRBJ1-1, the complete variable domain reads EAEVAQSPRYKITEKSQAVAFWCDPISGHATLYWYRQILGQGPELLVQFQDESVVDDSQLPKDRFSAERLKGVDSTLKIQPAELGDSAMYLCASSLQGQNTEAFFGQGTRLTVV.

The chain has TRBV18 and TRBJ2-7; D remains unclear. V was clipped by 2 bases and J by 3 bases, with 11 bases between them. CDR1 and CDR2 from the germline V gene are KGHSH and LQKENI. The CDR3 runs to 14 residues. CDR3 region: CASSPSITDYEQYF. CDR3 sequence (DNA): TGTGCCAGCTCACCATCTATCACAGACTACGAGCAGTACTTC.

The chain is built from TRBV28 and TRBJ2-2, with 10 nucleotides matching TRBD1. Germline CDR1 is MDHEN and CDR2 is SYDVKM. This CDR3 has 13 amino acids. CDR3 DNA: TGTGTTGGGCGACAGGGGGCAACCGGGGAGCTGTTTTTT. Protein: CVGRQGATGELFF.

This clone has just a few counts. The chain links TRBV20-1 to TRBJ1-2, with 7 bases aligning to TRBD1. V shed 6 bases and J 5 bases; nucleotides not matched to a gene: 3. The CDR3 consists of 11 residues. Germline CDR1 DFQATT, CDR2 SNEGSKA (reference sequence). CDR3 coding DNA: TGCAGTGCCGGGACAGAGTATGGCTACACCTTC. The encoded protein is CSAGTEYGYTF.

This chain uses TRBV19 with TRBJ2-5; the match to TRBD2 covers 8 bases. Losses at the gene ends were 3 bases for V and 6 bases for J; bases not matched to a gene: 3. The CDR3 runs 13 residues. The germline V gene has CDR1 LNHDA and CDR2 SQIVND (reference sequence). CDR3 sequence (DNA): TGTGCCAGTAGTATTGAGCGGGGGAAGACCCAGTACTTC. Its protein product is CASSIERGKTQYF.

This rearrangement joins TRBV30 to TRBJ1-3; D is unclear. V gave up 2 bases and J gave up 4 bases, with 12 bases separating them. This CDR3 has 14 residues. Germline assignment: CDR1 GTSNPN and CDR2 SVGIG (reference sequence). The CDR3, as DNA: TGTGCCTGGAGTCTGTGGGGAGGCGGAAACACCATATATTTT. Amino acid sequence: CAWSLWGGGNTIYF.

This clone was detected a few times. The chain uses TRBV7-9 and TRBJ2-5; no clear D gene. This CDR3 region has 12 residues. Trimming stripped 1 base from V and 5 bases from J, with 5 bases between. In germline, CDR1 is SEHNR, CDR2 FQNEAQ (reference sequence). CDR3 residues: CASSLGRETQYF. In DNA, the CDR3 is TGTGCCAGCAGCTTAGGGCGGGAGACCCAGTACTTC.

The CDR3 DNA reads as TGTGCCAGCAGCTCGGACGGGAGCAACTATGGCTACACCTTC. This codes for CASSSDGSNYGYTF. This sequence joins TRBV7-9 and TRBJ1-2, with D unclear. V lost 4 bases, J lost 2 bases, and 11 bases lay in between. The CDR3 sequence is 14 residues long. Germline CDR1 is SEHNR and CDR2 is FQNEAQ (reference sequence).

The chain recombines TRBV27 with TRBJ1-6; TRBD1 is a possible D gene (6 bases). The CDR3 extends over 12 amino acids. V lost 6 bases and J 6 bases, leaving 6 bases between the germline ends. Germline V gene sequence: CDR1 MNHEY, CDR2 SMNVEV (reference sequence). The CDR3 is CASSRGNSPLHF. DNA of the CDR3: TGTGCCAGCAGCAGGGGTAATTCACCCCTCCACTTT.

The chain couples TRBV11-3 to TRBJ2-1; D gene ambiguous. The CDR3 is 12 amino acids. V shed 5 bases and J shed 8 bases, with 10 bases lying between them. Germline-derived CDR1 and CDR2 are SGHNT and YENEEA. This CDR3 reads CASSQNAYEQFF. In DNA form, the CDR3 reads TGTGCCAGCAGCCAAAACGCATATGAGCAGTTCTTC.

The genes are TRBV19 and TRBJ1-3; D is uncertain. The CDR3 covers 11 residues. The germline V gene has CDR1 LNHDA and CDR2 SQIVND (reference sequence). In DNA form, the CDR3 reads TGTGCAGGAGAGCGCAGAAACACCATATATTTT. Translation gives CAGERRNTIYF.